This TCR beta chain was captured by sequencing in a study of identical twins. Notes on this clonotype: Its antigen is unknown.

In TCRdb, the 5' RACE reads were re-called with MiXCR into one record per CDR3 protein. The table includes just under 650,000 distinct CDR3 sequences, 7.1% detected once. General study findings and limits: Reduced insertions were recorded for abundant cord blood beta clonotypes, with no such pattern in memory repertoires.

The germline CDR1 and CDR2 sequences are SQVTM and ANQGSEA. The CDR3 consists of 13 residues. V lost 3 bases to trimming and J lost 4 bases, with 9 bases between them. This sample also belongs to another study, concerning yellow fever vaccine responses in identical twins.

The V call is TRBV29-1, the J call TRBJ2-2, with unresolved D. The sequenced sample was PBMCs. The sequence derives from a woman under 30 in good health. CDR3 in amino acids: CSVEGIGTGELFF. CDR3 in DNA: TGCAGCGTTGAGGGTATCGGCACCGGGGAGCTGTTTTTT.